A selection of T cell receptor beta chains follows, all from one sample in a study of T cells after yellow fever vaccination. TCRdb recomputed calls from the 5' RACE reads with MiXCR, one row per CDR3 protein. Among 300,000 to 400,000 distinct CDR3 sequences listed, about 9.5% were seen once. Source: PBMCs, taken on the day of the first yellow fever vaccination. The receptors here all came from a man between 18 and 29 years old who received the YFV17D yellow fever vaccine. The CDR3 runs from the conserved cysteine through the conserved F or W. D genes are given only for firm matches. Rows give clone size only sometimes, using once, few, many, or a class for an expanded clone.

V: TRBV5-8; J: TRBJ2-3; D: TRBD1; size: once; DNA: TGTGCCAGCAGGCCTCGACAGGGGGGCGGAAATACGCAGTATTTT; CDR3: CASRPRQGGGNTQYF
V: TRBV4-1; J: TRBJ1-4; D: -; size: few; DNA: TGCGCCAGCAGCCAAGTTCAGGGGCCGGAAAAACTGTTTTTT; CDR3: CASSQVQGPEKLFF
V: TRBV5-1; J: TRBJ2-6; D: TRBD1; size: -; DNA: TGCGCCAGCAGCTCACAGGGGGCCTCAGGGGCCAACGTCCTGACTTTC; CDR3: CASSSQGASGANVLTF
V: TRBV30; J: TRBJ1-2; D: -; size: few; DNA: TGTGCCTGGAGTGTAGCCATCTATGGCTACACCTTC; CDR3: CAWSVAIYGYTF
V: TRBV7-8; J: TRBJ2-2; D: TRBD2; size: few; DNA: TGTGCCAGCAGCCTTAGGACTAGCGGGGGGGCAGGGCCCACCGGGGAGCTGTTTTTT; CDR3: CASSLRTSGGAGPTGELFF
V: TRBV3-1; J: TRBJ2-1; D: TRBD2; size: -; DNA: TGTGCCAGCAGCCTAATCCTAGCGGGGGGGTACAATGAGCAGTTCTTC; CDR3: CASSLILAGGYNEQFF
V: TRBV7-8; J: TRBJ2-3; D: TRBD1; size: many; DNA: TGTGCCAGCAGCCCCGGGACAGGGGCCTACACAGATACGCAGTATTTT; CDR3: CASSPGTGAYTDTQYF
V: TRBV6-1; J: TRBJ2-4; D: -; size: -; DNA: TGTGCCAGCTCAGGCGGTTTAGCCAAAAACATTCAGTACTTC; CDR3: CASSGGLAKNIQYF
V: TRBV7-2; J: TRBJ1-1; D: -; size: -; DNA: TGTGCCAGCAGCCCCGGGTCTTGGACTGAAGCTTTCTTT; CDR3: CASSPGSWTEAFF
V: TRBV7-9; J: TRBJ1-5; D: -; size: -; DNA: TGTGCCAGCAGCTCAATCAGGGATCAGCCCCAGCATTTT; CDR3: CASSSIRDQPQHF
V: TRBV14; J: TRBJ2-1; D: TRBD2; size: few; DNA: TGTGCCAGCAGCCAAGCCGGGACTACCCACAATGAGCAGTTCTTC; CDR3: CASSQAGTTHNEQFF
V: TRBV7-2; J: TRBJ2-3; D: TRBD1; size: -; DNA: TGTGCCAGCAGCCCAGGGGACAGAGACTCAGTTACGCAGTATTTT; CDR3: CASSPGDRDSVTQYF
V: TRBV4-2; J: TRBJ2-7; D: -; size: -; DNA: TGTGCCAGCAGCCAAGCCCCCGGCCAGTACAGACTCTCCTACGAGCAGTACTTC; CDR3: CASSQAPGQYRLSYEQYF
V: TRBV7-2; J: TRBJ1-3; D: TRBD1; size: -; DNA: TGTGCCAGCAGCAACCGGGACAGCTCTGGAAACACCATATATTTT; CDR3: CASSNRDSSGNTIYF
V: TRBV4-3; J: TRBJ1-4; D: -; size: few; DNA: TGCGCCAGCTCCCTGGGTCCTCGGGAAAAACTGTTTTTT; CDR3: CASSLGPREKLFF
V: TRBV20-1; J: TRBJ2-3; D: TRBD2; size: many; DNA: TGCAGTGCTCCTAGCGGGGGGGCCTCAGATACGCAGTATTTT; CDR3: CSAPSGGASDTQYF
V: TRBV12-5; J: TRBJ2-2; D: -; size: -; DNA: TGTGCTAGTGGTTCGGGATTGGGGGGCACCGGGGAGCTGTTTTTT; CDR3: CASGSGLGGTGELFF
V: TRBV29-1; J: TRBJ1-2; D: -; size: many; DNA: TGCAGCGTTTTCCCATCCAAGGCTAACTATGGCTACACCTTC; CDR3: CSVFPSKANYGYTF
V: TRBV7-2; J: TRBJ2-5; D: -; size: few; DNA: TGTGCCAGCACCATAGGGGCGGGGGAGACCCAGTACTTC; CDR3: CASTIGAGETQYF
V: TRBV2; J: TRBJ2-5; D: -; size: few; DNA: TGTGCCAGCAGTGAAGCGCTTTGGACAGTCCAAGAGACCCAGTACTTC; CDR3: CASSEALWTVQETQYF
V: TRBV7-6; J: TRBJ1-1; D: -; size: few; DNA: TGTGCCAGCAGCCTTCTCCCAGGCTCGGTCACTGAAGCTTTCTTT; CDR3: CASSLLPGSVTEAFF
V: TRBV5-6; J: TRBJ1-2; D: TRBD1; size: few; DNA: TGTGCCAGCAGCTTGGCGGGACAGGCCTATGGCTACACCTTC; CDR3: CASSLAGQAYGYTF
V: TRBV27; J: TRBJ2-3; D: TRBD2; size: -; DNA: TGTGCCAGCAGTTCACCCCTAGCGGGGGCCTTCACAGATACGCAGTATTTT; CDR3: CASSSPLAGAFTDTQYF